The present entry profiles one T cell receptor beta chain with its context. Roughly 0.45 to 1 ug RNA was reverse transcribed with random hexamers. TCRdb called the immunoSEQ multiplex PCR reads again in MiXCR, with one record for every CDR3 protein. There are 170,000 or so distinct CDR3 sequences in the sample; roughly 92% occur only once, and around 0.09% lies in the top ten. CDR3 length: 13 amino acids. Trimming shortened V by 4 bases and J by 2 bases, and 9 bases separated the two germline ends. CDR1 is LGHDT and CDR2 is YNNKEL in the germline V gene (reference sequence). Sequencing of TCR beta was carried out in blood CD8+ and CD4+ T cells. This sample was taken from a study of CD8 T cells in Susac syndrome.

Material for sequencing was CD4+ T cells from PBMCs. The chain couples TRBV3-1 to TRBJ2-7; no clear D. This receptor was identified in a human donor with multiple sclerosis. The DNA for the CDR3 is TGTGCCAGCAGCCGCCTTTCGGCCTACGAGCAGTACTTC. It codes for CASSRLSAYEQYF.